This entry lists 32 T cell receptor beta chains sequenced from one sample in a study of T-cell reconstitution after alpha-beta-depleted transplantation in children (dated by TCRdb to between 2015 and 2016). The intended sense of this specimen's treatment or condition label: allogeneic hematopoietic cell transplantation with graft depleted of TCRalphabeta T cells and CD19 B cells. The method behind the library was PCR. TCRdb records Illumina HiSeq 2500 as the sequencer. Molecular barcoding was employed in the preparation of TCR libraries, with unique molecular identifiers being used to normalize TCRbeta repertoire quantification. Using fastp at Q25 and MiXCR, TCRdb reprocessed the public reads and kept productive beta chains. Merged by CDR3 protein, the rows form single entries marked with the most common genes and DNA. The sample profile shows about 300,000 distinct CDR3 sequences; 10% of them were found once. Clones ranked in the top ten supply less than 8% of the sample.

Material: PBMCs, obtained before TCRalphabeta/CD19-depleted stem cell transplant. The receptors were sampled from a boy in the first two years of life with acute myeloid leukemia, due to receive a stem cell transplant.

This clonotype showed up just a few times. The V gene is TRBV24-1, the J gene TRBJ2-7; the match to TRBD1 covers 9 bases. After removal of 4 bases from V and 1 base from J, the junction contained 7 bases not matched to a gene. The CDR3 runs 16 residues. Germline CDR1 is KGHDR and CDR2 is SFDVKD. The CDR3 coding sequence is TGTGCCACCAGTGACCCTGGACAGGGGCCATCCTACGAGCAGTACTTC. Its protein is CATSDPGQGPSYEQYF.

V gene TRBV11-2 combines with J gene TRBJ2-7; TRBD1 agrees at 10 bases. V shed 4 bases and J 1 base; nucleotides not matched to a gene: 19. Germline values: CDR1 SGHAT, CDR2 FQNNGV. The CDR3 totals 20 residues. CDR3 loop: CASSSILGIAGTGASYEQYF. CDR3 nucleotides: TGTGCCAGCAGCTCTATTTTAGGGATAGCCGGGACAGGGGCATCCTACGAGCAGTACTTC.

This clonotype has ten or more counts. The rearrangement uses TRBV5-1 and TRBJ2-7, with 8 bases that match TRBD1. V lost 0 bases and J lost 2; bases outside the gene matches: 4. The length of the CDR3 is 15 residues. Germline-derived CDR1 and CDR2 are SGHRS and YFSETQ. As DNA, the CDR3 is TGCGCCAGCAGCTTGGTCCAGGGGGCAACCTACGAGCAGTACTTC. Translation gives CASSLVQGATYEQYF.

The table lists this clonotype with many counts. This sequence joins TRBV12-3 or TRBV12-4 and TRBJ2-3; 8 positions agree with TRBD2. The CDR3 has 16 residues. V was clipped by 7 bases and J by 2 bases; unmatched bases: 11. The CDR3 DNA reads as TGTGCCAGCACCCTATCCGTAGCGGGGACCACAGATACGCAGTATTTT. It yields the protein CASTLSVAGTTDTQYF.

This clonotype was seen at least ten times. The chain is built from TRBV24-1 and TRBJ2-1, with 8 bases fitting TRBD2. Germline V gives CDR1 KGHDR, CDR2 SFDVKD. The CDR3 consists of 14 residues. Trimming at V came to 5 bases and at J to 6 bases, leaving 5 bases not matched to a gene. CDR3 region: CATSGISGINEQFF. The CDR3 coding sequence is TGTGCCACCAGTGGGATTAGCGGGATCAATGAGCAGTTCTTC.

The rearrangement joins TRBV6-1 to TRBJ2-2, with D unresolved. Between the trimmed V and J ends, which lost 6 bases and 6 bases, there was a span of 11 bases. The CDR3 runs to 13 residues. CDR1 is MNHNS and CDR2 is SASEGT in the germline V gene. DNA of the CDR3: TGTGCCAGCAGACTAATGGGCTCCGGGGAGCTGTTTTTT. This codes for CASRLMGSGELFF.

CDR3 bases: TGTGCCAGCATAAAATCTAGCGGGACTGAGACCCAGTACTTC. The encoded protein is CASIKSSGTETQYF. This rearrangement joins TRBV7-9 to TRBJ2-5, with 9 bases identical to TRBD2. Germline V gene data show CDR1 as SEHNR and CDR2 as FQNEAQ (reference sequence). Trimming cost V 7 bases and J 5 bases; bases outside gene matches: 8. The CDR3 length is 14 residues.

This clonotype was recorded a few times. V and J are TRBV7-2 and TRBJ2-1, with D uncertain. Trimming shortened V by 6 bases and J by 7 bases, and 10 bases separated the two germline ends. CDR3 size: 12 residues. Germline CDR1 is SGHTA and CDR2 is FQGNSA. In DNA, the CDR3 is TGTGCCAGCAGAGCTAGGAATAATGAGCAGTTCTTC. Translation gives CASRARNNEQFF.

In its sample, this clonotype was seen many times. This rearrangement joins TRBV7-9 to TRBJ2-7, with D possibly TRBD2 on 5 matching bases. Deletions cut 5 bases from V and 4 bases from J, with 9 bases between. The CDR3 is made up of 12 amino acids. Germline CDR1 is SEHNR and CDR2 is FQNEAQ (reference sequence). CDR3 DNA: TGTGCCAGCAGCGACGGGATGTACGAGCAGTACTTC. Protein sequence: CASSDGMYEQYF.

In the case of this clonotype: A much larger clonotype is one base distant, so this may be a read error. The genes are TRBV6-5 and TRBJ2-5, with 7 bases identical to TRBD1. CDR1 and CDR2 (germline): MNHEY, SVGAGI. The CDR3 has 14 amino acids. With V trimmed by 4 bases and J by 5 bases, 7 bases remained unmatched. The CDR3 bases are TGTGCCAGCAGTTGGGGGACAGACGTGGAGACCCAGTACTTC. Translating it yields CASSWGTDVETQYF.

This clonotype has at least ten counts. The chain joins TRBV9 to TRBJ2-7; possibly TRBD2 for D (5 bases). The CDR3 is 13 amino acids. CDR1 is SGDLS and CDR2 is YYNGEE in the germline V gene. V was pared by 0 bases and J by 5 bases, with 9 bases between. In DNA form, the CDR3 reads TGTGCCAGCAGCGTAGGTAGCGTCCACGAGCAGTACTTC. Protein: CASSVGSVHEQYF.

This clonotype was detected many times. The rearrangement links TRBV4-2 to TRBJ2-3; 9 positions match TRBD2. There are 17 residues in the CDR3. Trimming took 4 bases from V and 0 from J; bases not matched to a gene: 8. Per the germline V gene, CDR1 is LGHNA and CDR2 is YNFKEQ. The CDR3 DNA is TGTGCCAGCAGCCGTCCTTCAGCGGGGGGAAGCACAGATACGCAGTATTTT. It yields the protein CASSRPSAGGSTDTQYF.

In its sample, this clonotype was seen a few times. The V call is TRBV12-3 or TRBV12-4, the J call TRBJ2-5; a weak D match, TRBD2 (6 bases). V was trimmed by 3 bases and J by 11 bases, leaving 13 bases between them. CDR3 length: 12 amino acids. The CDR3 coding sequence is TGTGCCAGCAGTTTCAGCCTTGGACTACAGTACTTC. It codes for CASSFSLGLQYF.

The V gene is TRBV7-2, the J gene TRBJ1-1; possibly TRBD1 for D (6 bases). V was pared by 5 bases and J by 1 base, with 11 bases between. The CDR3 covers 14 residues. Germline CDR1 SGHTA, CDR2 FQGNSA. Here the CDR3 DNA reads TGTGCCAGCAGCCCACAGGGATCGAACACTGAAGCTTTCTTT. This gives the protein CASSPQGSNTEAFF.

This clonotype was seen ten or more times. V and J are TRBV28 and TRBJ2-5; TRBD1 matches 9 bases. The CDR3 covers 14 residues. Trimming cost V 5 bases and J 2 bases; bases outside gene matches: 3. Germline CDR1 is MDHEN and CDR2 is SYDVKM. The CDR3 loop is CASSQGTGQETQYF. CDR3 bases: TGTGCCAGCAGTCAAGGGACAGGGCAAGAGACCCAGTACTTC.

This clonotype occurred many times. The genes are TRBV20-1 and TRBJ2-7, with 7 bases identical to TRBD1. Germline CDR1 and CDR2: DFQATT and SNEGSKA (reference sequence). Trimming removed 6 bases from V and 5 bases from J; junction bases left unmatched: 4. The CDR3 totals 11 residues. The CDR3 region is CSARTGDEQYF. For the CDR3, the DNA is TGCAGTGCCAGGACAGGCGACGAGCAGTACTTC.

The rearrangement links TRBV27 to TRBJ1-3; D gene ambiguous. The CDR3 extends over 17 amino acids. Germline V gene lookup returns CDR1 MNHEY and CDR2 SMNVEV (reference sequence). The ends were cut back, 5 bases at V and 0 bases at J, with 17 bases in the middle. DNA of the CDR3: TGTGCCAGCAGTCCCTTGGCCTCTACCGTCTCTGGAAACACCATATATTTT. Translating gives CASSPLASTVSGNTIYF.

This clonotype came up many times. This sequence joins TRBV28 and TRBJ2-5, with TRBD2 as a possible D gene (5 bases). The CDR3 has 16 residues. Germline CDR1 MDHEN, CDR2 SYDVKM. V was shortened by 2 bases and J by 2 bases, with 15 bases between the two germline ends. CDR3 nucleotides: TGTGCCAGCAGTTTACCGGGAACGGGCCTTCAAGAGACCCAGTACTTC. It translates to CASSLPGTGLQETQYF.

This clonotype was detected many times. The V call is TRBV10-3, the J call TRBJ2-3, with D possibly being TRBD1 or TRBD2 (5 bases each). The CDR3 is made up of 15 amino acids. Per the germline V gene, CDR1 is ENHRY and CDR2 is SYGVKD. V was clipped by 5 bases and J by 3 bases, with 15 bases between them. CDR3 loop: CAISYSRDGTDTQYF. DNA of the CDR3: TGTGCCATCAGTTACTCCCGGGACGGAACAGATACGCAGTATTTT.

This clonotype was seen many times. This chain uses TRBV28 with TRBJ2-7; weak D call: TRBD2 (6 bases). V was cut by 3 bases and J by 0 bases, with 15 bases left in between. In germline, CDR1 is MDHEN, CDR2 SYDVKM. This CDR3 spans 16 amino acids. Here the CDR3 DNA reads TGTGCCAGCAGTTTGGGAGCGGAGGGAAGCTCCTACGAGCAGTACTTC. Its protein product is CASSLGAEGSSYEQYF.

The chain is built from TRBV6-5 and TRBJ2-7; 13 bases are shared with TRBD2. Germline V gene lookup returns CDR1 MNHEY and CDR2 SVGAGI. The CDR3 runs 15 residues. Losses at the gene ends were 0 bases for V and 8 bases for J; bases not matched to a gene: 4. The CDR3 coding sequence is TGTGCCAGCAGTTACTCGCCGGGACTAGCGGGAAAGCAGTACTTC. Encoded protein: CASSYSPGLAGKQYF.

The chain combines TRBV28 with TRBJ2-3; 13 bases match TRBD2. J gave up 4 bases and V 5 bases, and 6 bases lay outside the gene matches. CDR1 and CDR2 (germline): MDHEN, SYDVKM. The CDR3 loop spans 16 amino acids. CDR3 coding DNA: TGTGCCAGCAGTACTGGGACTAGCGGGACGGCAGATACGCAGTATTTT. Amino acid sequence: CASSTGTSGTADTQYF.

This clonotype came up many times. The rearrangement links TRBV4-1 to TRBJ2-6; D call uncertain. This CDR3 has 13 residues. V lost 7 bases to trimming and J lost 4 bases, with 8 bases between them. The germline gives CDR1 MGHRA, CDR2 YSYEKL. The CDR3 DNA is TGCGCCAGCAAGGTACCCGGGGCCAACGTCCTGACTTTC. Translated: CASKVPGANVLTF.

This clonotype was detected many times. An end of the junction differs from the germline gene, which may be a read error. The V call is TRBV7-9, the J call TRBJ2-7; TRBD2 is a possible D gene (5 bases). This CDR3 comprises 13 residues. CDR1 is SEHNR, CDR2 FQNEAQ, per germline (reference sequence). CDR3 nucleotide sequence: TGTGCCAGCAGCCTAGCCGGGCCCTACGAGCAGTACTTC. It specifies CASSLAGPYEQYF.

This clonotype was counted ten times or more. The rearrangement uses TRBV24-1 and TRBJ2-1; D ambiguous. Germline V gives CDR1 KGHDR, CDR2 SFDVKD. CDR3 length: 12 residues. Trimming left V 8 bases short and J 5 bases short, with 9 bases between. The CDR3 reads CATTSRDNEQFF. CDR3 sequence (DNA): TGTGCCACCACTAGTCGGGACAATGAGCAGTTCTTC.

This clonotype was seen many times. The gene calls are TRBV5-1 and TRBJ2-1; 8 bases align to TRBD2. V shed 0 bases, J shed 8 bases, and the junction held 4 bases outside the gene matches. CDR3 size: 14 residues. Germline V CDR1 and CDR2: SGHRS, YFSETQ. CDR3 in DNA: TGCGCCAGCAGCTTGGACCTCGGGGGGGATGAGCAGTTCTTC. Translation gives CASSLDLGGDEQFF. The entire variable domain, with the rest obtained from reference TRBV5-1 and TRBJ2-1, is as follows: KAGVTQTPRYLIKTRGQQVTLSCSPISGHRSVSWYQQTPGQGLQFLFEYFSETQRNKGNFPGRFSGRQFSNSRSEMNVSTLELGDSALYLCASSLDLGGDEQFFGPGTRLTVL.

This clonotype was seen repeatedly, ten times or more. The V call is TRBV10-3, the J call TRBJ2-5, with 7 nucleotides matching TRBD2. The CDR3 spans 14 residues. Looked up from germline, CDR1 is ENHRY and CDR2 is SYGVKD. V shed 4 bases and J 4 bases; nucleotides not matched to a gene: 6. CDR3 in amino acids: CAISGAGVLETQYF. The CDR3 DNA is TGTGCCATCAGTGGGGCGGGAGTTTTAGAGACCCAGTACTTC.

This chain joins TRBV7-3 and TRBJ2-1; 7 nucleotides match TRBD2. The V gene end was trimmed by 0 bases and the J gene end by 5 bases; junction bases not matched to a gene: 10. The length of the CDR3 is 17 residues. Germline CDR1 is SGHTA and CDR2 is FQGTGA. In DNA form, the CDR3 reads TGTGCCAGCAGCTTAACGGCGACTAGCTCGACAGACAATGAGCAGTTCTTC. It is translated as CASSLTATSSTDNEQFF. Filled out from reference TRBV7-3 and TRBJ2-1, the complete variable domain reads GAGVSQTPSNKVTEKGKYVELRCDPISGHTALYWYRQSLGQGPEFLIYFQGTGAADDSGLPNDRFFAVRPEGSVSTLKIQRTERGDSAVYLCASSLTATSSTDNEQFFGPGTRLTVL.

This clonotype appeared a few times. This chain joins TRBV10-3 and TRBJ2-7; tentatively, D is TRBD1 or TRBD2 (6 bases each). Germline V gene sequence: CDR1 ENHRY, CDR2 SYGVKD. The V end was cut by 6 bases, the J end by 4 bases, with 19 bases between. The CDR3 totals 15 residues. CDR3 DNA sequence: TGTGCCATCAGACTACACAGGGAGGACCGATACGAGCAGTACTTC. Its protein is CAIRLHREDRYEQYF.

This clonotype appeared many times. This chain uses TRBV5-1 with TRBJ2-1; TRBD1 matches 7 bases. J gave up 2 bases and V 2 bases, and 16 bases lay outside the gene matches. The germline V gene has CDR1 SGHRS and CDR2 YFSETQ. CDR3 length: 19 amino acids. In DNA form, the CDR3 reads TGCGCCAGCAGCTTACCCCTCACACAGACAGGGAAGCCCTACAATGAGCAGTTCTTC. Translating gives CASSLPLTQTGKPYNEQFF.

This clonotype appeared many times. The chain combines TRBV7-9 with TRBJ1-2; D is possibly TRBD1 (5 bases). This CDR3 has 16 residues. V was pared by 1 base and J by 0 bases, with 12 bases between. Germline V gives CDR1 SEHNR, CDR2 FQNEAQ (reference sequence). The CDR3 sequence: CASSLVRGNPNYGYTF. The DNA for the CDR3 is TGTGCCAGCAGCTTAGTCCGGGGGAACCCTAACTATGGCTACACCTTC.

This clonotype has ten or more counts. The chain joins TRBV5-1 to TRBJ2-2; weak D call: TRBD1 (6 bases). Trimming removed 0 bases from V and 0 bases from J, with 9 bases in between. Germline CDR1 and CDR2: SGHRS and YFSETQ. The CDR3 is made up of 16 amino acids. This chain's CDR3 is CASSLVTGANTGELFF. For the CDR3, the DNA is TGCGCCAGCAGCTTGGTGACAGGTGCGAACACCGGGGAGCTGTTTTTT.